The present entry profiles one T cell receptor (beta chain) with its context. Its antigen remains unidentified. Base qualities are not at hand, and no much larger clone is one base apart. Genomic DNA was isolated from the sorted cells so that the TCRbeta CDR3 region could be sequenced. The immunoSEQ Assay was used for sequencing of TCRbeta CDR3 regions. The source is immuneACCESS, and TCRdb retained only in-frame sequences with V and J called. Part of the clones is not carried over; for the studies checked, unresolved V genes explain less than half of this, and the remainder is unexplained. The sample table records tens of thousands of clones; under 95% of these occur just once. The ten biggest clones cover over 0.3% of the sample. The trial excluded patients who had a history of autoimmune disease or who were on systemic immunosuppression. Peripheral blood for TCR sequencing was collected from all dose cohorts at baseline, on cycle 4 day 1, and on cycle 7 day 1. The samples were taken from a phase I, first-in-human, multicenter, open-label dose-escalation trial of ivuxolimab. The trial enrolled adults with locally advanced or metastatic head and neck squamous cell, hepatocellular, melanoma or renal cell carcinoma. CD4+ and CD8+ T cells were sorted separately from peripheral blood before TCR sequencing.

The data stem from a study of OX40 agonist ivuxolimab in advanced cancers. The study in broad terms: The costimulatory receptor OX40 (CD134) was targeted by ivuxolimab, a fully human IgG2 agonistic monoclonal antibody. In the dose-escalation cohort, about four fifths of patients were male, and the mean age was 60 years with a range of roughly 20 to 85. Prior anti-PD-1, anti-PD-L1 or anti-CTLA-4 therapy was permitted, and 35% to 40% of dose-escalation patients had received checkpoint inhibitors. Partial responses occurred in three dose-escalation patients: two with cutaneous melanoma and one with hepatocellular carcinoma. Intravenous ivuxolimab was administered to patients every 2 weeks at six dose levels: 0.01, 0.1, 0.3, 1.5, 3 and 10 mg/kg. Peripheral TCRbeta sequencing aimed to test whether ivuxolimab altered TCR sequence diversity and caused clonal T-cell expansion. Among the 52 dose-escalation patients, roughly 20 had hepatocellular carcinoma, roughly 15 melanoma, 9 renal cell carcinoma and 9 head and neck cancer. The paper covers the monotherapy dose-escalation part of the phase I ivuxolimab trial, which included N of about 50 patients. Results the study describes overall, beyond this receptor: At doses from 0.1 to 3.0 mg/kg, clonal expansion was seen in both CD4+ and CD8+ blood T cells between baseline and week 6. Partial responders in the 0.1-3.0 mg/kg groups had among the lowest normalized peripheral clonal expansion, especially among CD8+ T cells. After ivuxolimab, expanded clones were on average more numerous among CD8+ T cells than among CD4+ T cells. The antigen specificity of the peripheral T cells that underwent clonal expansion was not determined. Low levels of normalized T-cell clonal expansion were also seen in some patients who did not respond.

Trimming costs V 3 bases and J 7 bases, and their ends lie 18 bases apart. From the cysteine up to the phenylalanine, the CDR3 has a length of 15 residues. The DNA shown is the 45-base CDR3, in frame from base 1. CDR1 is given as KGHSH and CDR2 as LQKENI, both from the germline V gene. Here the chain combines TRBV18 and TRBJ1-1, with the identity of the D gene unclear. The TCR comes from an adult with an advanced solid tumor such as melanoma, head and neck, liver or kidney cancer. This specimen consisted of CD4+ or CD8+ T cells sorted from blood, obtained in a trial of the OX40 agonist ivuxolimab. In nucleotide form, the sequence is TGTGCCAGCTCACCCCTGGTTAGGGAAAGTCTTGAAGCTTTCTTT. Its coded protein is CASSPLVRESLEAFF.